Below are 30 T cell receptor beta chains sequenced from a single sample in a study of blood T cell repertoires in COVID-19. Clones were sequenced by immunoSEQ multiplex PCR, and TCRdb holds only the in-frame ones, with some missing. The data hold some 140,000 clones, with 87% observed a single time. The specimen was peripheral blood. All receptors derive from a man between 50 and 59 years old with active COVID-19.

Written as DNA, the CDR3 is TGCGCCAGCAGCTTGGGGGAGATAGTACCGAACACTGAAGCTTTCTTT. Protein sequence: CASSLGEIVPNTEAFF. This chain joins TRBV5-1 and TRBJ1-1, with D uncertain. CDR1 is SGHRS, CDR2 YFSETQ, per germline. Trimming removed 0 bases at V and 1 base at J, with 13 bases between. This CDR3 has 16 residues.

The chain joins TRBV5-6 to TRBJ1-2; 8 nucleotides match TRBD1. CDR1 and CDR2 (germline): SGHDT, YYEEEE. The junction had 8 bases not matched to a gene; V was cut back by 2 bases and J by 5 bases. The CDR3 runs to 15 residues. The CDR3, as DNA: TGTGCCAGCAGCTTAAACAGGGGGGGCGCTTATGGCTACACCTTC. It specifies CASSLNRGGAYGYTF.

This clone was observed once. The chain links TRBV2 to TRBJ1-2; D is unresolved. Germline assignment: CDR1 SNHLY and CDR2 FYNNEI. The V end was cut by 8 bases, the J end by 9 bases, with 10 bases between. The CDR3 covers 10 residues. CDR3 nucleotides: TGTGCCAGCGCCTCGGGTCGCTACACCTTC. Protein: CASASGRYTF.

The CDR3 loop reads CASRELHTGGKGNTIYF. The CDR3, as DNA: TGTGCCAGCAGGGAATTACACACAGGGGGAAAAGGAAACACCATATATTTT. The J gene is TRBJ1-3, the V gene TRBV4-2, with 8 bases that match TRBD1. CDR3 length equals 17 residues. Per germline, CDR1 LGHNA and CDR2 YNFKEQ. The ends lost 6 bases at V and 4 bases at J; junction bases unmatched: 14.

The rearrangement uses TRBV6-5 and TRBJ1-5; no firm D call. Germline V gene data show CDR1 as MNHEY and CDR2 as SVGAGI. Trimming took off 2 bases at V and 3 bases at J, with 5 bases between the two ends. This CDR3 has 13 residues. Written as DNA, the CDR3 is TGTGCCAGCAGTTACGAGCCCAATCAGCCCCAGCATTTT. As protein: CASSYEPNQPQHF.

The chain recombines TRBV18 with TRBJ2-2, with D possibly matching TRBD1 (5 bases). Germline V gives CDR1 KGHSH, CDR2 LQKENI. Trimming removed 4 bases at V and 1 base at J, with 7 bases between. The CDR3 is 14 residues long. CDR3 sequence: CASSRQGNTGELFF. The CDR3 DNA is TGTGCCAGCTCACGGCAGGGGAACACCGGGGAGCTGTTTTTT.

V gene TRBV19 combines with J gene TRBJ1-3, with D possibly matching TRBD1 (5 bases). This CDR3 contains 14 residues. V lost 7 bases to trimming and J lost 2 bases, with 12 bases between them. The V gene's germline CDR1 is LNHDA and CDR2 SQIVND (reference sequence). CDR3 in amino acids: CASTNRGTGNTIYF. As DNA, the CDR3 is TGTGCCAGTACCAATCGGGGGACTGGAAACACCATATATTTT.

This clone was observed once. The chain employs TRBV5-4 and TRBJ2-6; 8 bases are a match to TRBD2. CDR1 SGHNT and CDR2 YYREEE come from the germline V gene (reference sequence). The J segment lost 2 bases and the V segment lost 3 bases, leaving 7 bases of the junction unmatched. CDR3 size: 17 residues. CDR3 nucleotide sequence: TGTGCCAGCAGCTCGGGGGGGCGCGGGCCTGGGGCCAACGTCCTGACTTTC. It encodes CASSSGGRGPGANVLTF. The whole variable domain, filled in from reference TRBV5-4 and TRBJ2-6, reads ETGVTQSPTHLIKTRGQQVTLRCSSQSGHNTVSWYQQALGQGPQFIFQYYREEENGRGNFPPRFSGLQFPNYSSELNVNALELDDSALYLCASSSGGRGPGANVLTFGAGSRLTVL.

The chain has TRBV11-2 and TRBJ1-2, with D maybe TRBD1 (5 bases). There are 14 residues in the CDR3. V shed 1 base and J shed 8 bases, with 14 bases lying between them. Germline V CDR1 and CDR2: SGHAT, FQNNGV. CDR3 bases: TGTGCCAGCAGCTTAGGCGAAGGGGTTTCAGGCTACACCTTC. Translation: CASSLGEGVSGYTF.

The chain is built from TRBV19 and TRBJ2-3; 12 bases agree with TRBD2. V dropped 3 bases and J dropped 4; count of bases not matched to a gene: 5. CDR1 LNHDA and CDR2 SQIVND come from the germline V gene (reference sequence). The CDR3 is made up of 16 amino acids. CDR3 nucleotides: TGTGCCAGTAGTATCGGACTAGCGGGGCCTGCAGATACGCAGTATTTT. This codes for CASSIGLAGPADTQYF. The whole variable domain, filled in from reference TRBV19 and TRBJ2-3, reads DGGITQSPKYLFRKEGQNVTLSCEQNLNHDAMYWYRQDPGQGLRLIYYSQIVNDFQKGDIAEGYSVSREKKESFPLTVTSAQKNPTAFYLCASSIGLAGPADTQYFGPGTRLTVL.

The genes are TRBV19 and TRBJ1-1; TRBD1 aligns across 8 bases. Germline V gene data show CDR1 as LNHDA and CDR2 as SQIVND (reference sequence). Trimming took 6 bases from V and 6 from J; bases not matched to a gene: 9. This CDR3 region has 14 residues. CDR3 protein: CASRVGQGGAEAFF. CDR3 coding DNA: TGTGCCAGTAGGGTCGGACAGGGAGGCGCTGAAGCTTTCTTT.

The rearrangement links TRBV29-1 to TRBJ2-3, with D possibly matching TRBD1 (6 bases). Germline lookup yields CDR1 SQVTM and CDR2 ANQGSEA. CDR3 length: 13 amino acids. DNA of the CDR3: TGCGGCTCACTCAGGGGCCCCGCAGATACGCAGTATTTT. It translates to CGSLRGPADTQYF.

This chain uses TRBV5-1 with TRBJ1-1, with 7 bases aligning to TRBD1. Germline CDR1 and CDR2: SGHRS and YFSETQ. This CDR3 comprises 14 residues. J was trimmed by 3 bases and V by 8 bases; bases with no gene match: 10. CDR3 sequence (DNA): TGCGCCAGTAAGGGACAGAAGGTCGACACTGAAGCTTTCTTT. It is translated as CASKGQKVDTEAFF.

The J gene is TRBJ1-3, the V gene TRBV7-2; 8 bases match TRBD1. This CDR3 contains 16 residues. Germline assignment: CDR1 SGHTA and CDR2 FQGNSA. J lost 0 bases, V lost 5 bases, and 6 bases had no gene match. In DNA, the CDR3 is TGTGCCAGCAGCCCCCGGACAGGGAGCTCTGGAAACACCATATATTTT. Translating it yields CASSPRTGSSGNTIYF.

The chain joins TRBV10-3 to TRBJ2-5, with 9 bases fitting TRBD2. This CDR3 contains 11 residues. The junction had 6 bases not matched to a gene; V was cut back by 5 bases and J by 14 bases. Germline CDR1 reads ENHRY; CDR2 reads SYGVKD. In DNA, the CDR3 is TGTGCCATCAGTTCCGGGACTAGCTACTACTTC. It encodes CAISSGTSYYF.

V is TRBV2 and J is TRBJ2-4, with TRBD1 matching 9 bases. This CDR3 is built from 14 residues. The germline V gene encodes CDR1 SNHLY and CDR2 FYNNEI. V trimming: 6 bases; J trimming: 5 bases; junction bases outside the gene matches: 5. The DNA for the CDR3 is TGTGCCAGCAGGGGGAACAGGGGGCAAAACATTCAGTACTTC. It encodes CASRGNRGQNIQYF.

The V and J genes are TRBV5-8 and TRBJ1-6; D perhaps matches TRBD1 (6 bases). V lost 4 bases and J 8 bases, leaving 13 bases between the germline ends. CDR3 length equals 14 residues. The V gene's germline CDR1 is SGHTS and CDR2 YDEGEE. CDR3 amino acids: CASSTGQTDSPLHF. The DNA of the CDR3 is TGTGCCAGCAGCACCGGACAGACAGATTCACCCCTCCACTTT.

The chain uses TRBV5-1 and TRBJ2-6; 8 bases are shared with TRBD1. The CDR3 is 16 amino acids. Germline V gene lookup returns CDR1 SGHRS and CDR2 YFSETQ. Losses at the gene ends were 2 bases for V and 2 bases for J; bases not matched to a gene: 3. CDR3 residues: CASSFSGGAGANVLTF. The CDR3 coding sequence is TGCGCCAGCAGCTTTTCAGGGGGCGCTGGGGCCAACGTCCTGACTTTC.

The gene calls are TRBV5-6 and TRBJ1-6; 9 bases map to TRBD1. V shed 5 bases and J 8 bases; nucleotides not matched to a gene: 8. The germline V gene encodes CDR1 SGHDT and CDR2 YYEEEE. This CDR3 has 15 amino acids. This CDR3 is CASRSGTGRYSPLHF. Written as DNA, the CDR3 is TGTGCCAGCAGATCCGGGACAGGGCGATATTCACCCCTCCACTTT.

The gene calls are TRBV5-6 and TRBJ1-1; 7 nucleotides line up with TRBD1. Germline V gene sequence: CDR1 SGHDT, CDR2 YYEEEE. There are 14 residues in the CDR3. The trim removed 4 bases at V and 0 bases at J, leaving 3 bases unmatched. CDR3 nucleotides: TGTGCCAGCAGCCGGGGACAGCTGAACACTGAAGCTTTCTTT. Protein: CASSRGQLNTEAFF.

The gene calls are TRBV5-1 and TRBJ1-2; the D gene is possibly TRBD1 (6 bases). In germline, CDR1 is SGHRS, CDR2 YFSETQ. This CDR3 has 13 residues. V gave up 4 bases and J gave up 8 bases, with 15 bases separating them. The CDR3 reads CASSPTGAEGYTF. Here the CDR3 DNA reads TGCGCCAGCAGCCCGACAGGTGCGGAGGGCTACACCTTC.

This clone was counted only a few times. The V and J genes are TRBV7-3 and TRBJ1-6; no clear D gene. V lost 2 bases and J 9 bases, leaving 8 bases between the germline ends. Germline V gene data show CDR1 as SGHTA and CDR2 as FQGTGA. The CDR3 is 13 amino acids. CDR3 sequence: CASSLDGISPLHF. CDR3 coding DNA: TGTGCCAGCAGCTTAGACGGGATTTCACCCCTCCACTTT.

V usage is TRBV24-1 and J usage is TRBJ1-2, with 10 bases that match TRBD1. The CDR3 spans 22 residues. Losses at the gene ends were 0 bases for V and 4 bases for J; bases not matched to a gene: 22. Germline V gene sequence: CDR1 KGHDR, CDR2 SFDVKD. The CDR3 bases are TGTGCCACCAGTGATTTGGCGGGACAGGGGAACAAATACCCACCCCTAGTCTATGGCTACACCTTC. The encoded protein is CATSDLAGQGNKYPPLVYGYTF.

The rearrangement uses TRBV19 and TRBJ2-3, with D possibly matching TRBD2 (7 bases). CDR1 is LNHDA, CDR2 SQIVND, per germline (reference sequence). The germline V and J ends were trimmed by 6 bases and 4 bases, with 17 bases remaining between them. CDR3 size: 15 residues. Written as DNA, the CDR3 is TGTGCCAGTAGCTTAGGGGGGGGGCTGGCAGATACGCAGTATTTT. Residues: CASSLGGGLADTQYF.

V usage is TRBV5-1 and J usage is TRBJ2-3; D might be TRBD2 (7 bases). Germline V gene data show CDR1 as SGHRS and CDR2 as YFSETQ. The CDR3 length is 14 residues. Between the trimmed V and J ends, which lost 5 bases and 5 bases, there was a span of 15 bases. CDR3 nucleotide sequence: TGCGCCAGCAGACTTGGGGGGGCGGAAGATACGCAGTATTTT. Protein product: CASRLGGAEDTQYF.

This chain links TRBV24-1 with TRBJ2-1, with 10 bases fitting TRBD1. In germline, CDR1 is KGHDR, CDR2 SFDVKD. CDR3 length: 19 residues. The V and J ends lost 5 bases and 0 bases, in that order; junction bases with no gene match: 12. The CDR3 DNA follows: TGTGCCACCAGTGCCAACCCGGGACAGGGGACGGGCTCCTACAATGAGCAGTTCTTC. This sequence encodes CATSANPGQGTGSYNEQFF.

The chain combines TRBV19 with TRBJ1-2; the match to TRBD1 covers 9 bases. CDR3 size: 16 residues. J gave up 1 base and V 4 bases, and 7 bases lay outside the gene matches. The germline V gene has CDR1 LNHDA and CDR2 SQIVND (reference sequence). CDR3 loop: CASSTIRDRDNYGYTF. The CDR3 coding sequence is TGTGCCAGTAGTACCATCCGGGACAGGGATAACTATGGCTACACCTTC.

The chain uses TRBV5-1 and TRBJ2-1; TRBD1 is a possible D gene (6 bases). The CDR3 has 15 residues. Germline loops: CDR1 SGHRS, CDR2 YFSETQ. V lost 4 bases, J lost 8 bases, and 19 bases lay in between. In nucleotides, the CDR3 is TGCGCCAGCAGCGATGGGGGCGCGGTATTTGATGAGCAGTTCTTC. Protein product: CASSDGGAVFDEQFF.

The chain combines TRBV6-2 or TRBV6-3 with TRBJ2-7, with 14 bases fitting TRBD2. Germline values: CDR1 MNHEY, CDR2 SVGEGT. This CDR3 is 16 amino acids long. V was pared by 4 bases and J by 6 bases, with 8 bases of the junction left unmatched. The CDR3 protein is CASSSGLAGATIEQYF. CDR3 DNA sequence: TGTGCCAGCAGTTCGGGACTAGCGGGGGCCACTATCGAGCAGTACTTC.

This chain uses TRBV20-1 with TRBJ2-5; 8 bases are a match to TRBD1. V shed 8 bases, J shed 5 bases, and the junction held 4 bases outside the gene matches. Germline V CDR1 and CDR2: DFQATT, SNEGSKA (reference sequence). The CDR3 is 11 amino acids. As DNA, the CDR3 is TGCAGTCAGAACAGGGGGGAGACCCAGTACTTC. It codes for CSQNRGETQYF.